This T cell receptor (beta chain) was recorded in a study of identifying expanded T cells in peripheral blood. Study-wide results and limits: Two-week clone count variance significantly increased as total template count grew. Differentially abundant clones: roughly 1.3 between replicates, about 15 at approximately 13 days, over 18 at four.

Collection occurred without any documented infections or immune events in donors. The assay was immunoSEQ multiplex PCR, and TCRdb's table has in-frame clones only and misses some. The sample contains about 130,000 clones, roughly 90% of which appear only once. With 6 bases removed from V and 6 bases from J, the gap between germline ends came to 23 bases. Germline CDR1 and CDR2: MDHEN and SYDVKM. The CDR3 covers 16 residues. Worth noting for this clone: Its target is not known.

This clonotype was sampled from a person aged 18-69 years in good health. This chain links TRBV28 with TRBJ1-2; no definite D call. The sample consisted of blood. As DNA, the CDR3 is TGTGCCAGCAGCCCTAGTAGGGCGGGCCTGGGCCATGGCTACACCTTC. Its translation is CASSPSRAGLGHGYTF.